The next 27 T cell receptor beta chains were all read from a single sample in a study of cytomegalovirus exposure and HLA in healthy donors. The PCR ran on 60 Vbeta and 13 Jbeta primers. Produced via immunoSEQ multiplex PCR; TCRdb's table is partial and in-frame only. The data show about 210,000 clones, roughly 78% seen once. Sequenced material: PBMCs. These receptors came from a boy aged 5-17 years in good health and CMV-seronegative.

CDR3 DNA: TGTGCCAGCAGCTTAGCCATCGGGGAGCTGTTTTTT. This codes for CASSLAIGELFF. The chain links TRBV11-3 to TRBJ2-2, with D uncertain. Between the trimmed V and J ends, which lost 1 base and 7 bases, there was a span of 4 bases. The CDR3 runs 12 residues. Looked up from germline, CDR1 is SGHNT and CDR2 is YENEEA.

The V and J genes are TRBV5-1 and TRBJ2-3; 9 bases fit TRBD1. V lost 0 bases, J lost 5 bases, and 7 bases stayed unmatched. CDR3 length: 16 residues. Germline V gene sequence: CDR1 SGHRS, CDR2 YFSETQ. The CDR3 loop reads CASSLAGDRAGDTQYF. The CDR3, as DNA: TGCGCCAGCAGCTTGGCGGGGGACAGGGCAGGAGATACGCAGTATTTT.

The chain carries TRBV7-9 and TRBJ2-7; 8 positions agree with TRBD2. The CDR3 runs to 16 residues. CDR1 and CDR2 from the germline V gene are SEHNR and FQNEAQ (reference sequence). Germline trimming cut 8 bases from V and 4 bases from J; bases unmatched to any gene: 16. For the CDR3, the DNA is TGTGCCAGCGCTCAGTTCCGTACTAGCGGACCTTACGAGCAGTACTTC. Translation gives CASAQFRTSGPYEQYF.

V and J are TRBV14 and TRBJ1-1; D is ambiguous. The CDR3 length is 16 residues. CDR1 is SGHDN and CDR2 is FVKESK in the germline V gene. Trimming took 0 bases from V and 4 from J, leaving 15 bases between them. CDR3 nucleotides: TGTGCCAGCAGCCAAGAGGGAGTAGGAGATGGCACTGAAGCTTTCTTT. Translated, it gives CASSQEGVGDGTEAFF.

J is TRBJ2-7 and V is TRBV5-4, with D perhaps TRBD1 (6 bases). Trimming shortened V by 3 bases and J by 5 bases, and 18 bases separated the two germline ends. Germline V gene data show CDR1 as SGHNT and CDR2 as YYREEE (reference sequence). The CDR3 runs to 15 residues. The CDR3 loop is CASSSPLGQFHEQYF. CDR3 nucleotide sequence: TGTGCCAGCAGCTCCCCTTTAGGACAGTTCCACGAGCAGTACTTC.

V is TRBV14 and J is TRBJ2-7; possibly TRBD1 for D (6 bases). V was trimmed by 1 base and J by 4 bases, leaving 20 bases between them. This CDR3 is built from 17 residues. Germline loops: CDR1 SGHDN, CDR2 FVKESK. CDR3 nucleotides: TGTGCCAGCAGCCAAGTGGGGTTTGCGACAGGACCGTACGAGCAGTACTTC. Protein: CASSQVGFATGPYEQYF. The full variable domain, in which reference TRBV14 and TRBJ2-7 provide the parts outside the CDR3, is EAGVTQFPSHSVIEKGQTVTLRCDPISGHDNLYWYRRVMGKEIKFLLHFVKESKQDESGMPNNRFLAERTGGTYSTLKVQPAELEDSGVYFCASSQVGFATGPYEQYFGPGTRLTVT.

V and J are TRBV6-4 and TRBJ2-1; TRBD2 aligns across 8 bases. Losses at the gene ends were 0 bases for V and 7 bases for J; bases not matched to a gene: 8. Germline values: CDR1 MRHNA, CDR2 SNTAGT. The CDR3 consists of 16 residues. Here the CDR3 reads CASSDSRTSGPNEQFF. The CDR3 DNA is TGTGCCAGCAGTGACTCGAGAACTAGCGGCCCTAATGAGCAGTTCTTC.

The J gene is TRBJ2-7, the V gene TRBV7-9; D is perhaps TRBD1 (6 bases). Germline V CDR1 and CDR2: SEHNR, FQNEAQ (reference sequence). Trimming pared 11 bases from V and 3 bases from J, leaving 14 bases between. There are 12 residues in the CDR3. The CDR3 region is CAGRRGDYEQYF. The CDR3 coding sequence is TGTGCCGGTCGCAGGGGTGACTACGAGCAGTACTTC.

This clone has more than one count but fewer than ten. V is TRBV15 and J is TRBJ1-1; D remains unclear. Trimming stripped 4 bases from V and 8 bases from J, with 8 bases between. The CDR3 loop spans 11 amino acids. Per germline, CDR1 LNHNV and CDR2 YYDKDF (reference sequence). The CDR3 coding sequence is TGTGCCACCAGCACCAGGCTCGAAGCTTTCTTT. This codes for CATSTRLEAFF.

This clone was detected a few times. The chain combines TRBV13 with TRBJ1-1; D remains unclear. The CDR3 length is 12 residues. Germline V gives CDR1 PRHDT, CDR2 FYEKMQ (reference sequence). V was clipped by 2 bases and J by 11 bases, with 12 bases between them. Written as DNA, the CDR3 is TGTGCCAGCAGCTTACCGAGTAGAACGGCTTTCTTT. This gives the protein CASSLPSRTAFF.

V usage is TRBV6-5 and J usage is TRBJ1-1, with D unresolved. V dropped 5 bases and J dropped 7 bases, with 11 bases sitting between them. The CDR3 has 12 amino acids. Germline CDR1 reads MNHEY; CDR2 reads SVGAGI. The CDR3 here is CASSLSGYEAFF. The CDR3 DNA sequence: TGTGCCAGCAGTCTCAGCGGCTATGAAGCTTTCTTT.

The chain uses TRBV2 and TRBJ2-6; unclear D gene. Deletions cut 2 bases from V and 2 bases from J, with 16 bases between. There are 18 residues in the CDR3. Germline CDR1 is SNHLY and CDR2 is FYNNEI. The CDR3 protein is CASSEIARGSPGANVLTF. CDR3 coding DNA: TGTGCCAGCAGTGAAATCGCCAGAGGATCACCTGGGGCCAACGTCCTGACTTTC.

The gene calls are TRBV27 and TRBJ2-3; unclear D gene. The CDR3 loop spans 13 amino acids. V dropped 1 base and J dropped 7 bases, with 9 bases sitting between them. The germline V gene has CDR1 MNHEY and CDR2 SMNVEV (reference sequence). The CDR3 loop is CASSLFNEYTQYF. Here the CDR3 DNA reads TGTGCCAGCAGTTTATTCAATGAGTATACGCAGTATTTT.

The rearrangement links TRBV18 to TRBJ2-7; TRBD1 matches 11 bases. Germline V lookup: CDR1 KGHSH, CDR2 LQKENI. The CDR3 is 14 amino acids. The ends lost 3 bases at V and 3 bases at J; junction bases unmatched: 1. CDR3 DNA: TGTGCCAGCTCACCGGGGACAGGGGGCTACGAGCAGTACTTC. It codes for CASSPGTGGYEQYF.

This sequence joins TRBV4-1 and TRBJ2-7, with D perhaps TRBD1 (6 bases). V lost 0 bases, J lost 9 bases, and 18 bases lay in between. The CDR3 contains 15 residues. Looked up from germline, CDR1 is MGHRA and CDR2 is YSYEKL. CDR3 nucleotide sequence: TGCGCCAGCAGCCAAGAGTACAGGGTCTCTAACGGGCAGTACTTC. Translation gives CASSQEYRVSNGQYF.

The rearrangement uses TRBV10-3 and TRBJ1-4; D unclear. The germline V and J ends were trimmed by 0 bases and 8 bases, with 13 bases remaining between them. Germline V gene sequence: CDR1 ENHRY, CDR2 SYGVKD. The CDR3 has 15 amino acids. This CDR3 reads CAISESLRGWEKLFF. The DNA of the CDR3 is TGTGCCATCAGTGAGTCGTTGAGAGGTTGGGAAAAACTGTTTTTT.

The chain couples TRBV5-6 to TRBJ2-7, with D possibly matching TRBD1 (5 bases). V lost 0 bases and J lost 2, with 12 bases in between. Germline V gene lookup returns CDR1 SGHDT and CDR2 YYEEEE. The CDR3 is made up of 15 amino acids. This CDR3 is CASSLEFRVPYEQYF. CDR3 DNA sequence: TGTGCCAGCAGCTTGGAGTTCAGGGTCCCCTACGAGCAGTACTTC.

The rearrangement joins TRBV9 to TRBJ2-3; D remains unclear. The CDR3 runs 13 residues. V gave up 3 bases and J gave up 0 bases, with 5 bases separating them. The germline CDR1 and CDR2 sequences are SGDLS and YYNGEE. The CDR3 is CASSASSTDTQYF. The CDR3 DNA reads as TGTGCCAGCAGCGCGTCTAGCACAGATACGCAGTATTTT.

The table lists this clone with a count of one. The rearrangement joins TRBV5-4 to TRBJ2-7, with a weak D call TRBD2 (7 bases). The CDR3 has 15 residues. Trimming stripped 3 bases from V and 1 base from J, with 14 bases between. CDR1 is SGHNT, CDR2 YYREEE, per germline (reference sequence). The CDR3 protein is CASSWGGQGSYEQYF. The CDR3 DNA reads TGTGCCAGCAGCTGGGGGGGGCAGGGTTCCTACGAGCAGTACTTC.

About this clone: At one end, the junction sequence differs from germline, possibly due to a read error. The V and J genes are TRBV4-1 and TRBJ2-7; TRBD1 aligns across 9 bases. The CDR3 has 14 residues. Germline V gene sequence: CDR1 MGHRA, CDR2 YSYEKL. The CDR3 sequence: CASSQPGQGWLMRF. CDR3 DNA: TGCGCCAGCAGCCAACCGGGACAGGGATGGCTGATGCGATTC.

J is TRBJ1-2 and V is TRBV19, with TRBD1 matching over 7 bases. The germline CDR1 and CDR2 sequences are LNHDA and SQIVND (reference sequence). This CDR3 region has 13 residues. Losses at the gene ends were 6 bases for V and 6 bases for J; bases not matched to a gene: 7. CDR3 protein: CASRQGQSHGYTF. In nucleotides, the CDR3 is TGTGCCAGTAGACAGGGGCAAAGTCATGGCTACACCTTC.

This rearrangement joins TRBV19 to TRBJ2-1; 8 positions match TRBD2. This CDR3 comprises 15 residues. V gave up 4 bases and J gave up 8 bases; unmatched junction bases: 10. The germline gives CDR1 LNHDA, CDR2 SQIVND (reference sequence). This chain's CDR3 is CASSRGTRGSDEQFF. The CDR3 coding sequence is TGTGCCAGTAGTAGGGGGACTAGAGGGAGTGATGAGCAGTTCTTC.

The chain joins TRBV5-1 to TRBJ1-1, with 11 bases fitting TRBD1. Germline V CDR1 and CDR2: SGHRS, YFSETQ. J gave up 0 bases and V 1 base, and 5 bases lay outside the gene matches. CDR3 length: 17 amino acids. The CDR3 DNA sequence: TGCGCCAGCAGCTTGCATGGACAGGGGGCCATGAACACTGAAGCTTTCTTT. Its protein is CASSLHGQGAMNTEAFF.

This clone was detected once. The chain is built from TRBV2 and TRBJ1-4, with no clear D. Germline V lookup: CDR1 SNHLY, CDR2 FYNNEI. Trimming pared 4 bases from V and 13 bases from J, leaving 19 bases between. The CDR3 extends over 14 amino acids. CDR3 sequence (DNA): TGTGCCAGCAGTGTAACTCATGACCGGGTCGGACTGTTTTTT. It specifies CASSVTHDRVGLFF.

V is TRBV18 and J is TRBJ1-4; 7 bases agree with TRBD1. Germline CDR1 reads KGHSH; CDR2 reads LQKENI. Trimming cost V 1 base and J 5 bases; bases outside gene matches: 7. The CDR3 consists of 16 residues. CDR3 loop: CASSPQTGIQNEKLFF. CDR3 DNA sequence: TGTGCCAGCTCACCACAGACAGGGATACAGAATGAAAAACTGTTTTTT. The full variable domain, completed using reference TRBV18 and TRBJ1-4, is NAGVMQNPRHLVRRRGQEARLRCSPMKGHSHVYWYRQLPEEGLKFMVYLQKENIIDESGMPKERFSAEFPKEGPSILRIQQVVRGDSAAYFCASSPQTGIQNEKLFFGSGTQLSVL.

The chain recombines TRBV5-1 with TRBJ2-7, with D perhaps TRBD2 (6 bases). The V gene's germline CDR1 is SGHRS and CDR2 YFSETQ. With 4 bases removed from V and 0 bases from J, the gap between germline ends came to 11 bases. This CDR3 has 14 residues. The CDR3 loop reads CASSTGEGSYEQYF. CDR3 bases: TGCGCCAGCAGCACGGGAGAGGGCTCCTACGAGCAGTACTTC.

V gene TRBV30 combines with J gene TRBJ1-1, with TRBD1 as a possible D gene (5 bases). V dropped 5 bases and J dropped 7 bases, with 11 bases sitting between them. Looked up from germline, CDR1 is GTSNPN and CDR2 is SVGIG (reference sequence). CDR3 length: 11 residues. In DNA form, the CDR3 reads TGTGCCTGGGGGAAGGGGTTTGAAGCTTTCTTT. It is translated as CAWGKGFEAFF.